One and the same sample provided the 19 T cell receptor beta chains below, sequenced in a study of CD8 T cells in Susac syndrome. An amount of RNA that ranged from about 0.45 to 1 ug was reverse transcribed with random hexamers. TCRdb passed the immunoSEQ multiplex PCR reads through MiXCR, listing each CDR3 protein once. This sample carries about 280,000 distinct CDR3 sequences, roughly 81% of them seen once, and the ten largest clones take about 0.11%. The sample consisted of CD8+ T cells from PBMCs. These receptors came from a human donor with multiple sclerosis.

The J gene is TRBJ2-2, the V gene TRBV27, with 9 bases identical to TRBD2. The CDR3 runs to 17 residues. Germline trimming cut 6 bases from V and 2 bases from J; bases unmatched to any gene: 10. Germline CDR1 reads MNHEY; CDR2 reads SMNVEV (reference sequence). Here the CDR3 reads CASSQNVAGANTGELFF. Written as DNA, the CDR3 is TGTGCCAGCAGCCAAAATGTAGCGGGAGCAAACACCGGGGAGCTGTTTTTT.

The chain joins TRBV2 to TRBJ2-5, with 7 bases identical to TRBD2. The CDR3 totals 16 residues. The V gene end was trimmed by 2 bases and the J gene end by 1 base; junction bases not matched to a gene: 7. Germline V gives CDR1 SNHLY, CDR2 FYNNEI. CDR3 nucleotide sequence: TGTGCCAGCAGTGAATGGAGGGAGGGGAGCCAAGAGACCCAGTACTTC. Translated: CASSEWREGSQETQYF.

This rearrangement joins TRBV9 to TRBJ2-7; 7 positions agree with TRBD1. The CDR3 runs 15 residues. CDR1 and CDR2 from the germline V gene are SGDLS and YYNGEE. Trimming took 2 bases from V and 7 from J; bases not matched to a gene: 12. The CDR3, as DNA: TGTGCCAGCAGCGTCGCAGGGACAGACTACGAGGAGCAGTACTTC. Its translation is CASSVAGTDYEEQYF.

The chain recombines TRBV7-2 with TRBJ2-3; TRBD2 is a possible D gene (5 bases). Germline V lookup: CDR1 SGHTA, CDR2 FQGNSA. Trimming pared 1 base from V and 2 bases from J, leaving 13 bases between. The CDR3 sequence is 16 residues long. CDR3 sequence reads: CASSLGQAETTDTQYF. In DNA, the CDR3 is TGTGCCAGCAGCTTAGGGCAAGCGGAAACCACAGATACGCAGTATTTT.

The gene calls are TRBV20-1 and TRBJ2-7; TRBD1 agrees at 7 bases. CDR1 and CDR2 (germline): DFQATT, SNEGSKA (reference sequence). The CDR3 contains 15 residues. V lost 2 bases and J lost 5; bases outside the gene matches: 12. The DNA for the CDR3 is TGCAGTGCTAGATCCCTGGGACAGAAGGGCCACGAGCAGTACTTC. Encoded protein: CSARSLGQKGHEQYF.

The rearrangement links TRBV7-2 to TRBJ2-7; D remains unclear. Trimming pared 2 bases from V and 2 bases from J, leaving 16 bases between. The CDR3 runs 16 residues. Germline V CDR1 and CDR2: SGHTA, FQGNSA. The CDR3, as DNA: TGTGCCAGCAGCTTATTCCCCCCCTCTCGGCCCTACGAGCAGTACTTC. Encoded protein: CASSLFPPSRPYEQYF. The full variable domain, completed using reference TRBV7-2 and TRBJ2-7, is GAGVSQSPSNKVTEKGKDVELRCDPISGHTALYWYRQSLGQGLEFLIYFQGNSAPDKSGLPSDRFSAERTGGSVSTLTIQRTQQEDSAVYLCASSLFPPSRPYEQYFGPGTRLTVT.

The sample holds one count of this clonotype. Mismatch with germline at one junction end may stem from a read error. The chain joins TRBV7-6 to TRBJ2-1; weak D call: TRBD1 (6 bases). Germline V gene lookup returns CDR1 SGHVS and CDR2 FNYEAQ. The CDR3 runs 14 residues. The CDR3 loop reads CASSLPRGNNEQLF. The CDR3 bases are TGTGCCAGCAGTTTACCCAGGGGTAACAATGAGCAGCTCTTC.

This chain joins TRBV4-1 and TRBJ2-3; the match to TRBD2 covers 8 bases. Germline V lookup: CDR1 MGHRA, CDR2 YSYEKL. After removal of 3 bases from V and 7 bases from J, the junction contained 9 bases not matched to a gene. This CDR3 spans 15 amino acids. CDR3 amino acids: CASSQRTSRSNTQYF. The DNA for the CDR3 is TGCGCCAGCAGCCAGAGGACTAGCAGATCGAATACGCAGTATTTT.

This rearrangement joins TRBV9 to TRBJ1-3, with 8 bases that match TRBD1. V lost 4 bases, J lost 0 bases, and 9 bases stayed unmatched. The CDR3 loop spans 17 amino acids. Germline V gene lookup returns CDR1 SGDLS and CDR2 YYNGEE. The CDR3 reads CASSTRATGGSGNTIYF. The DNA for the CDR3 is TGTGCCAGCAGCACTCGAGCTACAGGGGGCTCTGGAAACACCATATATTTT.

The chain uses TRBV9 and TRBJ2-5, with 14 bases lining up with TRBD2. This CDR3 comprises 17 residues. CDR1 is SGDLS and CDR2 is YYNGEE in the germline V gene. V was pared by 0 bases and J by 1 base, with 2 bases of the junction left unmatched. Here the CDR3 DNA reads TGTGCCAGCAGCGTAGAAGGGACTAGCGGGGGCCAAGAGACCCAGTACTTC. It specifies CASSVEGTSGGQETQYF.

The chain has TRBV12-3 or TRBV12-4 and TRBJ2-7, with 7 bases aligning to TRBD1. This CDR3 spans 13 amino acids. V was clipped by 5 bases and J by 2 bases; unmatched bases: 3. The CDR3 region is CASSPGQAYEQYF. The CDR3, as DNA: TGTGCCAGCAGTCCAGGACAGGCCTACGAGCAGTACTTC.

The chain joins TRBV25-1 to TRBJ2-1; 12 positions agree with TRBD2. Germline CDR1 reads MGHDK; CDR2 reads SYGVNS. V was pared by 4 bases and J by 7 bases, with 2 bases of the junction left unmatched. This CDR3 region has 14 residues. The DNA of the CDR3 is TGTGCCAGCAGTGGTGGGACTAGCGGGAATGAGCAGTTCTTC. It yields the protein CASSGGTSGNEQFF.

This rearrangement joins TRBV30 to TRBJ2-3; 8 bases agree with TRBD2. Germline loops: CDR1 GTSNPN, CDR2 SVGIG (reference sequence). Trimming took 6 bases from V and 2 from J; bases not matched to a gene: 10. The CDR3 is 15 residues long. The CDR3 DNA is TGTGCCTGTACTTATAGCGGGACGTTCACAGATACGCAGTATTTT. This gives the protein CACTYSGTFTDTQYF.

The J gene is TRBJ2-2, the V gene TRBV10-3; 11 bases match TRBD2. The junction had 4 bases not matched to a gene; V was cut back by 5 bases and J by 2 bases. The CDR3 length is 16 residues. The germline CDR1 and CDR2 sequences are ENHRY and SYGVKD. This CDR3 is CAISPTSGINTGELFF. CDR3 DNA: TGTGCCATCAGTCCGACTAGCGGGATAAACACCGGGGAGCTGTTTTTT.

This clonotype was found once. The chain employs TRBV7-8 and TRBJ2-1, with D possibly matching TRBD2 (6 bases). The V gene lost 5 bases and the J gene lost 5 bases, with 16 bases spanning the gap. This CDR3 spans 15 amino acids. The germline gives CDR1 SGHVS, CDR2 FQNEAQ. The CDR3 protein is CASSNTGRDHNEQFF. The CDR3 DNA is TGTGCCAGCAGCAATACGGGGCGGGACCACAATGAGCAGTTCTTC.

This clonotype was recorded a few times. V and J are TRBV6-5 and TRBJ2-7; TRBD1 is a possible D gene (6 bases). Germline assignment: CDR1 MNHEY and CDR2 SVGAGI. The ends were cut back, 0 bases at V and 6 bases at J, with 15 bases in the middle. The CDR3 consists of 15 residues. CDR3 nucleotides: TGTGCCAGCAGTTACTCCTCGACAGGCAGGTCCGAGCAGTACTTC. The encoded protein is CASSYSSTGRSEQYF.

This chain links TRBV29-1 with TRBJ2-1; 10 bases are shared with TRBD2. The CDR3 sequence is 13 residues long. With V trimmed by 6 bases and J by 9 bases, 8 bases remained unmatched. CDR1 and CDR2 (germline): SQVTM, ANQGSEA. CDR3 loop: CSVSGTSVGEQFF. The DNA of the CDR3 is TGCAGCGTCTCCGGGACTAGCGTCGGTGAGCAGTTCTTC.

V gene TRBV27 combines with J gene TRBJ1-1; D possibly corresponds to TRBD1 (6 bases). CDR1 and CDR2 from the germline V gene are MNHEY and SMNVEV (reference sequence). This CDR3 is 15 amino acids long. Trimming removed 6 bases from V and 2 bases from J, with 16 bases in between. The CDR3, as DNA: TGTGCCAGCAGCATCGTTGGGGGCTACAACACTGAAGCTTTCTTT. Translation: CASSIVGGYNTEAFF.

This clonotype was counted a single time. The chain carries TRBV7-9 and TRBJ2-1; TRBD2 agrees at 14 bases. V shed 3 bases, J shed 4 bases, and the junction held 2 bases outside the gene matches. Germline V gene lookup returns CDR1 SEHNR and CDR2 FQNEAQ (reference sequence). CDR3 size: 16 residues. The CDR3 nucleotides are TGTGCCAGCAGCTTGACTAGCGGGGGGGAGTACAATGAGCAGTTCTTC. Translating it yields CASSLTSGGEYNEQFF.